These T cell receptor beta chains were read from a single sample in a study of sequential checkpoint blockade in melanoma. Measured with immunoSEQ multiplex PCR; TCRdb has only the in-frame clones, and not every one. The sample records over 10,000 clones, just under 75% being singletons. The sample consisted of CD8+ T cells sorted from blood (inferred from file names), taken from a patient given nivolumab and ipilimumab in sequence. Source of these receptors: a human donor with melanoma. The CDR3 runs from the conserved cysteine through the conserved F or W. A D gene is named only where the DNA matches it firmly. Size is omitted from some rows. Given values are once, few, many or a class for expanded clones.

d_call,v_call,j_call,clone_size,cdr3_aa,cdr3_nt
.,TRBV27,TRBJ2-1,.,CASSPSYNEQFF,TGTGCCAGCAGTCCTTCCTACAATGAGCAGTTCTTC
TRBD1,TRBV4-2,TRBJ2-1,.,CASSPGTGFDNEQFF,TGTGCCAGCAGCCCCGGGACAGGTTTCGACAATGAGCAGTTCTTC
.,TRBV2,TRBJ2-1,.,CASRSRAAWDEQFF,TGTGCCAGCAGGAGTAGAGCGGCTTGGGATGAGCAGTTCTTC
.,TRBV7-9,TRBJ2-1,.,CASSLAGPGNEQFF,TGTGCCAGCAGCTTAGCGGGGCCGGGCAATGAGCAGTTCTTC
.,TRBV5-8,TRBJ1-5,medium-sized,CASSYHNSNQPQHF,TGTGCCAGCAGCTACCACAATAGCAATCAGCCCCAGCATTTT
.,TRBV11-3,TRBJ1-2,.,CASSLGVRGYTF,TGTGCCAGCAGCTTAGGAGTGAGGGGCTACACCTTC
.,TRBV7-6,TRBJ1-1,.,CASSLGPLDTEAFF,TGTGCCAGCAGCTTGGGGCCCTTGGATACTGAAGCTTTCTTT
.,TRBV7-8,TRBJ2-5,.,CASSLIFRPEYQETQYF,TGTGCCAGCAGCTTAATCTTTCGGCCGGAGTACCAAGAGACCCAGTACTTC
.,TRBV7-9,TRBJ1-5,.,CASSSTVNSNQPQHF,TGTGCCAGCAGCTCAACAGTGAATAGCAATCAGCCCCAGCATTTT
TRBD1,TRBV28,TRBJ1-2,.,CASRQETGGGWGYTF,TGTGCCAGCAGACAAGAAACAGGGGGAGGTTGGGGCTACACCTTC
.,TRBV7-3,TRBJ2-2,once,CASSLRGDTGELFF,TGTGCCAGCAGCTTACGCGGGGACACCGGGGAGCTGTTTTTT
.,TRBV28,TRBJ1-1,.,CAIGTGTTEAFF,TGTGCCATCGGAACAGGGACAACTGAAGCTTTCTTT
.,TRBV5-6,TRBJ1-1,.,CASSLRGTEAFF,TGTGCCAGCAGCTTGAGGGGAACTGAAGCTTTCTTT
.,TRBV7-9,TRBJ2-3,few,CASSGRGVSTDTQYF,TGTGCCAGCAGCGGGAGAGGAGTTAGCACAGATACGCAGTATTTT
.,TRBV29-1,TRBJ1-1,.,CSVDRGTPGAFF,TGCAGCGTTGACCGGGGGACCCCGGGAGCTTTCTTT
.,TRBV6-1,TRBJ2-1,.,CASSDGDGSYNEQFF,TGTGCCAGCAGTGATGGGGACGGGAGTTACAATGAGCAGTTCTTC
TRBD2,TRBV11-2,TRBJ2-2,.,CASSPYPVAGGLTTGELFF,TGTGCCAGCAGCCCCTATCCGGTAGCGGGGGGCCTTACCACCGGGGAGCTGTTTTTT
TRBD2,TRBV7-2,TRBJ2-1,few,CASSLGSGARYNEQFF,TGTGCCAGCAGCTTAGGCAGCGGGGCGAGGTACAATGAGCAGTTCTTC
TRBD1,TRBV10-3,TRBJ2-7,.,CAISGDRAYEQYF,TGTGCCATCAGCGGGGACAGGGCCTACGAGCAGTACTTC
.,TRBV29-1,TRBJ1-1,.,CSVGGLTPNTEAFF,TGCAGCGTTGGGGGACTTACCCCGAACACTGAAGCTTTCTTT
.,TRBV7-9,TRBJ2-5,.,CASSLGGGGTQYF,TGTGCCAGCAGCTTAGGTGGAGGGGGCACCCAGTACTTC
.,TRBV21-1,TRBJ2-5,once,CASSKIGSGEETQYF,TGTGCCAGCAGCAAAATTGGTAGCGGGGAGGAGACCCAGTACTTC
.,TRBV13,TRBJ2-2,.,CASSHQWGANTGELFF,TGTGCCAGCAGCCACCAGTGGGGGGCGAACACCGGGGAGCTGTTTTTT
.,TRBV6-6,TRBJ2-7,.,CASSSRTYEQYF,TGTGCCAGCAGTTCCAGGACATACGAGCAGTACTTC
.,TRBV7-9,TRBJ2-3,.,CASAPRGVSTDTQYF,TGTGCCAGCGCCCCTCGCGGGGTTAGCACAGATACGCAGTATTTT
TRBD2,TRBV9,TRBJ2-7,.,CASGGGTSDYEQYF,TGTGCCAGCGGGGGTGGGACTAGCGACTACGAGCAGTACTTC
TRBD1,TRBV5-8,TRBJ2-5,.,CASSWGQGNRETQYF,TGTGCCAGCAGCTGGGGACAGGGCAATCGGGAGACCCAGTACTTC
TRBD2,TRBV6-5,TRBJ2-3,.,CASSFTSGEQYF,TGTGCCAGCAGTTTCACTAGCGGGGAGCAGTATTTT
TRBD1,TRBV7-9,TRBJ2-3,.,CASSGQGISTDTQYF,TGTGCCAGCAGTGGACAGGGCATTTCCACAGATACGCAGTATTTT
.,TRBV27,TRBJ1-5,once,CASQAGWRQPQHF,TGTGCCAGTCAAGCAGGGTGGCGGCAGCCCCAGCATTTT
.,TRBV7-9,TRBJ1-2,.,CASSSDSHGYTF,TGTGCCAGCAGCTCGGACAGCCATGGCTACACCTTC
TRBD2,TRBV4-1,TRBJ2-2,.,CASSRGALSGGAIGELFF,TGCGCCAGCAGCCGGGGGGCCCTTAGCGGGGGGGCAATCGGGGAGCTGTTTTTT
TRBD1,TRBV9,TRBJ2-7,.,CASSAGTGAASYEQYF,TGTGCCAGCAGCGCCGGGACAGGGGCCGCCTCCTACGAGCAGTACTTC
.,TRBV27,TRBJ1-1,few,CASSSQGRAFTEAFF,TGTGCCAGCAGTTCCCAGGGAAGGGCGTTCACTGAAGCTTTCTTT
.,TRBV7-2,TRBJ2-5,medium-sized,CASSFPGSRETQYF,TGTGCCAGCAGCTTCCCAGGGTCGCGGGAGACCCAGTACTTC
TRBD1,TRBV29-1,TRBJ1-2,.,CSVRGLYGYTF,TGCAGCGTAAGGGGGCTCTATGGCTACACCTTC
.,TRBV6-5,TRBJ2-3,.,CASRTLGQSTDTQYF,TGTGCCAGCAGGACTCTTGGACAAAGCACAGATACGCAGTATTTT
TRBD2,TRBV5-1,TRBJ2-7,.,CASSLGSLAAFYEQYF,TGCGCCAGCAGCTTAGGTTCACTAGCGGCTTTCTACGAGCAGTACTTC
.,TRBV6-6,TRBJ2-3,.,CASSLQGNTDTQYF,TGTGCCAGCAGTCTGCAGGGGAACACAGATACGCAGTATTTT
TRBD1,TRBV19,TRBJ2-7,.,CASSNRDRAYEQYF,TGTGCCAGTAGTAACCGGGACAGAGCCTACGAGCAGTACTTC
TRBD1,TRBV6-1,TRBJ1-4,.,CASSEIQGDRGREFLFF,TGTGCCAGCAGTGAAATTCAAGGAGACAGGGGGCGGGAATTCCTGTTTTTT
TRBD1,TRBV5-6,TRBJ1-6,.,CASSSGQNSFSYNSPLHF,TGTGCCAGCAGCTCGGGACAGAACTCTTTCTCCTATAATTCACCCCTCCACTTT
.,TRBV2,TRBJ1-1,.,CASTGTSNTEAFF,TGTGCCAGCACCGGGACATCGAACACTGAAGCTTTCTTT
TRBD2,TRBV4-2,TRBJ2-3,few,CASSQDTSGGSDTQYF,TGTGCCAGCAGCCAAGATACCAGCGGGGGTTCGGATACGCAGTATTTT
.,TRBV5-1,TRBJ2-3,few,CASSPRTGSSSDTQYF,TGCGCCAGCAGCCCACGTACAGGCTCTAGTTCCGATACGCAGTATTTT
.,TRBV19,TRBJ1-5,few,CASTPGMGRNQPQHF,TGTGCCAGTACTCCTGGGATGGGGCGCAATCAGCCCCAGCATTTT
.,TRBV5-5,TRBJ1-2,.,CASSENYGYTF,TGTGCCAGCAGCGAGAACTATGGCTACACCTTC
.,TRBV7-9,TRBJ1-5,few,CASSFGGNQPQHF,TGTGCCAGCAGCTTCGGAGGCAATCAGCCCCAGCATTTT
TRBD1,TRBV5-4,TRBJ2-2,.,CASSLGPGTGGSSTGELFF,TGTGCCAGCAGCTTGGGACCCGGGACAGGGGGGTCGAGCACCGGGGAGCTGTTTTTT